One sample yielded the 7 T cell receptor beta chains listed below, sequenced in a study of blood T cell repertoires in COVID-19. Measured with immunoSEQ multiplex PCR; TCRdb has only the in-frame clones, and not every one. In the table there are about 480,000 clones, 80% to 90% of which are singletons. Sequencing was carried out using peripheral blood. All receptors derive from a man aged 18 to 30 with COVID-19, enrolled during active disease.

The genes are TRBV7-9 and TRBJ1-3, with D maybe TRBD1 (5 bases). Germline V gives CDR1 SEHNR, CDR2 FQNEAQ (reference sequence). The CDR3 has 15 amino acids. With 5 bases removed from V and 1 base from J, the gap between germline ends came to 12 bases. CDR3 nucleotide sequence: TGTGCCAGCAGCCCACCCGGGGGTTCTGGAAACACCATATATTTT. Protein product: CASSPPGGSGNTIYF. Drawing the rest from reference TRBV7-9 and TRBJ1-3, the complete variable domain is DTGVSQNPRHKITKRGQNVTFRCDPISEHNRLYWYRQTLGQGPEFLTYFQNEAQLEKSRLLSDRFSAERPKGSFSTLEIQRTEQGDSAMYLCASSPPGGSGNTIYFGEGSWLTVV.

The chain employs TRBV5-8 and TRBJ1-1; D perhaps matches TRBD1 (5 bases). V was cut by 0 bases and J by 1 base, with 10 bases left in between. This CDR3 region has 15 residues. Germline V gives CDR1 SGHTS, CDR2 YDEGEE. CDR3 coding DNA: TGTGCCAGCAGCTTGGGGCCAGGGTGGAACACTGAAGCTTTCTTT. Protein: CASSLGPGWNTEAFF.

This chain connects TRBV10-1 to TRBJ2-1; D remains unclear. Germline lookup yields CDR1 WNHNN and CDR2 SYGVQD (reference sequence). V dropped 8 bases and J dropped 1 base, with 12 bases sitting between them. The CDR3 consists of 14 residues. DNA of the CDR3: TGCGCCAGCTCCGAGGCTAGATCCTACAATGAGCAGTTCTTC. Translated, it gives CASSEARSYNEQFF.

The CDR3 DNA reads as TGTGCCAGTAGTGAAAACAGGGGGAACTATGGCTACACCTTC. This sequence encodes CASSENRGNYGYTF. This chain connects TRBV19 to TRBJ1-2, with 8 bases fitting TRBD1. The CDR3 is 14 residues long. The J segment lost 2 bases and the V segment lost 5 bases, leaving 4 bases of the junction unmatched. Germline V gene data show CDR1 as LNHDA and CDR2 as SQIVND (reference sequence). Complete variable domain (other parts from reference TRBV19 and TRBJ1-2): DGGITQSPKYLFRKEGQNVTLSCEQNLNHDAMYWYRQDPGQGLRLIYYSQIVNDFQKGDIAEGYSVSREKKESFPLTVTSAQKNPTAFYLCASSENRGNYGYTFGSGTRLTVV.

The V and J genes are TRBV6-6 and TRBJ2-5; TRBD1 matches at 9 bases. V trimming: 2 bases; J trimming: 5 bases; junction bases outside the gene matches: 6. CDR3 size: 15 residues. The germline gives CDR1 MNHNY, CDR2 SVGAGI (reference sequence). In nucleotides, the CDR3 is TGTGCCAGCAGTTACCAACAGGGGGCCAGGGAGACCCAGTACTTC. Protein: CASSYQQGARETQYF.

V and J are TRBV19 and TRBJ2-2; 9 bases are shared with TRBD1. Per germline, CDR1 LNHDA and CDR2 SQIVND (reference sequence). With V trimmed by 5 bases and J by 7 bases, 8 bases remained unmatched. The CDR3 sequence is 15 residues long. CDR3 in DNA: TGTGCCAGTAGTCCCAGGACAGGGGAAATCGGGGAGCTGTTTTTT. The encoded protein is CASSPRTGEIGELFF.

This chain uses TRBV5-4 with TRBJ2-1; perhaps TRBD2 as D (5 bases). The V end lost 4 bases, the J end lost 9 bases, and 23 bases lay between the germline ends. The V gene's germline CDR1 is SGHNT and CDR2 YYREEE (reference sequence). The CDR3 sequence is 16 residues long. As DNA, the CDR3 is TGTGCCAGCAGCCGGCCGGTGGCGGGTGGGTTTGGTGAGCAGTTCTTC. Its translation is CASSRPVAGGFGEQFF.